Below, 23 T cell receptor beta chains from the same sample are listed, as sequenced in a study of blood T cell repertoires in COVID-19. Here immunoSEQ multiplex PCR was the method, and the copy in TCRdb shows in-frame clones only, minus some. This table has roughly 250,000 clones, roughly nine tenths appearing once. The sample consisted of PBMCs or T cells enriched from blood (not recorded which). Receptors originate from a young woman who had recovered from COVID-19.

The chain is built from TRBV7-8 and TRBJ2-1, with 9 bases matching TRBD2. The CDR3 runs 16 residues. Trimming at V came to 0 bases and at J to 8 bases, leaving 8 bases not matched to a gene. Looked up from germline, CDR1 is SGHVS and CDR2 is FQNEAQ. The CDR3 DNA reads TGTGCCAGCAGCTTAGCAGCTCGCGGGGGGGCCGATGAGCAGTTCTTC. Translation gives CASSLAARGGADEQFF.

The chain links TRBV6-5 to TRBJ1-6; no reliable D call. The CDR3 has 14 residues. Germline V gives CDR1 MNHEY, CDR2 SVGAGI. Deletions cut 9 bases from V and 3 bases from J, with 12 bases between. The CDR3 region has the DNA TGTGCCAGGAGCGACGGAAACTATAATTCACCCCTCCACTTT. It specifies CARSDGNYNSPLHF.

V and J are TRBV7-2 and TRBJ2-7, with a tentative D call TRBD1 (6 bases). Germline assignment: CDR1 SGHTA and CDR2 FQGNSA. The germline V and J ends were trimmed by 5 bases and 2 bases, with 19 bases remaining between them. The CDR3 contains 16 residues. The CDR3: CASSPRGTYRTYEQYF. Here the CDR3 DNA reads TGTGCCAGCAGCCCAAGGGGGACCTATAGAACCTACGAGCAGTACTTC.

The CDR3 loop reads CASSPRGDHSNQPQHF. For the CDR3, the DNA is TGTGCCAGCAGCCCCAGGGGAGACCATAGCAATCAGCCCCAGCATTTT. The rearrangement links TRBV21-1 to TRBJ1-5; TRBD1 is the table's D call and was not checked against the DNA. TRBV21-1 is a pseudogene. CDR3 size: 16 residues.

This sequence joins TRBV27 and TRBJ1-1; TRBD1 is a possible D gene (5 bases). CDR1 is MNHEY, CDR2 SMNVEV, per germline (reference sequence). The CDR3 sequence is 17 residues long. V lost 2 bases, J lost 1 base, and 17 bases lay in between. CDR3 region: CASSLVQGNIPNTEAFF. The CDR3 coding sequence is TGTGCCAGCAGTTTAGTTCAGGGTAATATACCGAACACTGAAGCTTTCTTT.

The gene calls are TRBV7-2 and TRBJ2-1, with D perhaps matching TRBD2 (7 bases). The CDR3 has 16 residues. Germline CDR1 SGHTA, CDR2 FQGNSA. With 5 bases removed from V and 9 bases from J, the gap between germline ends came to 23 bases. CDR3 region: CASSTSGGPYIGEQFF. The CDR3 DNA reads TGTGCCAGCAGCACCTCCGGGGGGCCCTACATCGGTGAGCAGTTCTTC.

V gene TRBV19 combines with J gene TRBJ1-6; 9 bases line up with TRBD1. The CDR3 is 15 amino acids. Germline CDR1 reads LNHDA; CDR2 reads SQIVND (reference sequence). V lost 5 bases to trimming and J lost 6 bases; unmatched junction nucleotides: 5. CDR3 loop: CASSSGTGSNSPLHF. The CDR3 bases are TGTGCCAGTAGTTCTGGGACAGGGAGTAATTCACCCCTCCACTTT.

The chain uses TRBV29-1 and TRBJ2-1; D unresolved. This CDR3 contains 10 residues. V was trimmed by 4 bases and J by 6 bases, leaving 4 bases between them. Germline values: CDR1 SQVTM, CDR2 ANQGSEA. CDR3 in DNA: TGCAGCGTTGCGGTCAATGAGCAGTTCTTC. It yields the protein CSVAVNEQFF.

This sequence joins TRBV2 and TRBJ1-2; unclear D gene. Germline V gives CDR1 SNHLY, CDR2 FYNNEI. With 6 bases removed from V and 5 bases from J, the gap between germline ends came to 13 bases. This CDR3 contains 13 residues. CDR3 DNA sequence: TGTGCCAGCAGGAACCCACGGGATTATGGCTACACCTTC. This codes for CASRNPRDYGYTF.

This rearrangement joins TRBV5-1 to TRBJ1-2; 7 positions agree with TRBD1. With V trimmed by 4 bases and J by 3 bases, 9 bases remained unmatched. Germline loops: CDR1 SGHRS, CDR2 YFSETQ. The CDR3 has 15 amino acids. CDR3 sequence reads: CASSGTGQLYYGYTF. The CDR3 DNA is TGCGCCAGCAGCGGAACGGGACAGCTATACTATGGCTACACCTTC.

The gene calls are TRBV4-2 and TRBJ1-3; a possible D gene is TRBD1 (5 bases). V lost 1 base to trimming and J lost 0 bases, with 16 bases between them. CDR3 length equals 18 residues. The V gene's germline CDR1 is LGHNA and CDR2 YNFKEQ. CDR3 region: CASSQAMGGGLSGNTIYF. The CDR3, as DNA: TGTGCCAGCAGCCAAGCCATGGGGGGGGGACTCTCTGGAAACACCATATATTTT.

This chain joins TRBV27 and TRBJ1-4, with 8 bases lining up with TRBD1. The CDR3 sequence is 15 residues long. Trimming cost V 5 bases and J 6 bases; bases outside gene matches: 8. CDR1 is MNHEY, CDR2 SMNVEV, per germline (reference sequence). DNA of the CDR3: TGTGCCAGCAGTGCCGACAGGGGATTGTATGAAAAACTGTTTTTT. This encodes CASSADRGLYEKLFF.

The chain recombines TRBV7-6 with TRBJ1-1, with D unresolved. Germline CDR1 and CDR2: SGHVS and FNYEAQ. V was clipped by 5 bases and J by 1 base, with 14 bases between them. The CDR3 contains 15 residues. The CDR3 here is CASSRDARRNTEAFF. Written as DNA, the CDR3 is TGTGCCAGCAGCCGCGATGCCCGGAGGAACACTGAAGCTTTCTTT.

This chain uses TRBV5-1 with TRBJ2-5; 7 bases line up with TRBD2. The trim removed 0 bases at V and 5 bases at J, leaving 7 bases unmatched. From germline, CDR1 is SGHRS and CDR2 YFSETQ. This CDR3 comprises 15 residues. CDR3 nucleotides: TGCGCCAGCAGCTTGGAACCGGGACTACCGGAGACCCAGTACTTC. Translated, it gives CASSLEPGLPETQYF. The complete variable domain, with remaining parts taken from reference TRBV5-1 and TRBJ2-5, reads KAGVTQTPRYLIKTRGQQVTLSCSPISGHRSVSWYQQTPGQGLQFLFEYFSETQRNKGNFPGRFSGRQFSNSRSEMNVSTLELGDSALYLCASSLEPGLPETQYFGPGTRLLVL.

The chain recombines TRBV5-6 with TRBJ1-2; 10 nucleotides align to TRBD1. Germline trimming cut 5 bases from V and 8 bases from J; bases unmatched to any gene: 12. Germline lookup yields CDR1 SGHDT and CDR2 YYEEEE. The CDR3 covers 15 residues. For the CDR3, the DNA is TGTGCCAGCAGATCGAGGACAGGGGGTTTTGGAGGCTACACCTTC. It yields the protein CASRSRTGGFGGYTF.

The genes are TRBV29-1 and TRBJ1-5, with 9 bases identical to TRBD1. Trimming cost V 6 bases and J 5 bases; bases outside gene matches: 5. This CDR3 is 13 amino acids long. CDR1 is SQVTM, CDR2 ANQGSEA, per germline. CDR3 loop: CSVGQGKDQPQHF. The DNA of the CDR3 is TGCAGCGTCGGACAGGGGAAGGATCAGCCCCAGCATTTT.

The V gene is TRBV14, the J gene TRBJ1-1; 8 bases line up with TRBD1. The CDR3 extends over 13 amino acids. V was clipped by 3 bases and J by 8 bases; unmatched bases: 5. CDR1 and CDR2 (germline): SGHDN, FVKESK. The CDR3 region has the DNA TGTGCCAGCAGCCACCTAGGGACAGGCGAAGCTTTCTTT. Encoded protein: CASSHLGTGEAFF.

This clone was counted between two and nine times. The genes are TRBV4-2 and TRBJ1-5, with TRBD1 matching 8 bases. Unmatched junction bases numbered 10, after V lost 3 bases and J lost 6 bases. Per germline, CDR1 LGHNA and CDR2 YNFKEQ. The CDR3 has 16 amino acids. For the CDR3, the DNA is TGTGCCAGCAGCCAGTTAGGGACAGGACTCATTCAGCCCCAGCATTTT. Translating it yields CASSQLGTGLIQPQHF.

CDR3: CSVEGAGRGYTF. Written as DNA, the CDR3 is TGCAGCGTTGAAGGGGCAGGGCGGGGCTACACCTTC. The rearrangement uses TRBV29-1 and TRBJ1-2, with TRBD1 as a possible D gene (5 bases). Between the trimmed V and J ends, which lost 1 base and 8 bases, there was a span of 11 bases. CDR3 length: 12 residues. Germline assignment: CDR1 SQVTM and CDR2 ANQGSEA.

The rearrangement uses TRBV18 and TRBJ1-2; D may be TRBD1 (5 bases). V dropped 3 bases and J dropped 1 base, with 24 bases sitting between them. CDR1 KGHSH and CDR2 LQKENI come from the germline V gene. CDR3 length equals 19 residues. Here the CDR3 reads CASSPREGWQGRDNYGYTF. The CDR3 DNA is TGTGCCAGCTCACCGCGCGAAGGCTGGCAGGGCCGTGATAACTATGGCTACACCTTC.

The genes are TRBV5-1 and TRBJ2-5, with 8 positions matching TRBD1. V was clipped by 4 bases and J by 3 bases; unmatched bases: 5. CDR1 is SGHRS and CDR2 is YFSETQ in the germline V gene. This CDR3 spans 14 amino acids. CDR3: CASSGTTGEETQYF. CDR3 nucleotide sequence: TGCGCCAGCAGCGGAACGACAGGGGAAGAGACCCAGTACTTC.

A single count supports this clone. CDR3 in amino acids: CASSAGRGGSDTQYF. In DNA, the CDR3 is TGTGCCAGCAGCGCCGGGAGAGGCGGGTCAGATACGCAGTATTTT. The V gene is TRBV9, the J gene TRBJ2-3, with D perhaps TRBD2 (6 bases). The germline V and J ends were trimmed by 3 bases and 4 bases, with 15 bases remaining between them. The CDR3 is 15 residues long. Germline values: CDR1 SGDLS, CDR2 YYNGEE.

The chain uses TRBV29-1 and TRBJ2-7, with a possible D match to TRBD2 (7 bases). Trimming left V 6 bases short and J 4 bases short, with 16 bases between. This CDR3 comprises 13 residues. The germline V gene has CDR1 SQVTM and CDR2 ANQGSEA. This chain's CDR3 is CSVGEGGPYEQYF. The CDR3 bases are TGCAGCGTGGGTGAGGGGGGGCCATACGAGCAGTACTTC.